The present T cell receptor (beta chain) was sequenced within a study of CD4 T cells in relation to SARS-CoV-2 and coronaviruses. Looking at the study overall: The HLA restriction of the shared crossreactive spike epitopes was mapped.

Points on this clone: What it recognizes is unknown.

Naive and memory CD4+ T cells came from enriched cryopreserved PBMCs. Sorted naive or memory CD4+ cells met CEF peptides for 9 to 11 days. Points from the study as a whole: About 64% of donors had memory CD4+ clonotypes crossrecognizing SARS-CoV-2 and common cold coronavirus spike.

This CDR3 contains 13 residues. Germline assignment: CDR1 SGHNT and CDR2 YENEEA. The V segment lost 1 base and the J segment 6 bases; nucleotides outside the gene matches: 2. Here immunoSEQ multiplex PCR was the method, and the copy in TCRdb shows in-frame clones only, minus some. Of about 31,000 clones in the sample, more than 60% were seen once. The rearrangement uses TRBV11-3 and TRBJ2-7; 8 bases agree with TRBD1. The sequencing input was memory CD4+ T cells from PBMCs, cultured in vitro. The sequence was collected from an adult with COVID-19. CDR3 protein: CASSLGDRSEQYF. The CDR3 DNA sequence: TGTGCCAGCAGCTTAGGGGACAGGTCCGAGCAGTACTTC.